This T cell receptor beta chain was obtained from a study of CD8+CD57+ T cells in acquired aplastic anemia. Study context: Average DNA yield from sorted CD4+ and CD8+ cells was approximately 3 ug.

Whole-study results and caveats: Patients and controls shared about 30 CD8+ CDR3 sequences.

Remarks on this clonotype: Its antigen is as yet unknown.

TCR beta VDJ combinations and CDR3 sequences were profiled from genomic DNA. TCRdb analysed the reads with MiXCR anew, one entry per CDR3 protein. The sample lists about 190,000 distinct CDR3 sequences; approximately 48% were seen once. Patients chosen for sequencing had CD8+CD57+ cells that had expanded, as shown by flow cytometry. The diagnosis in all patients was severe acquired aplastic anemia. The CDR3 extends over 15 amino acids. Trimming stripped 0 bases from V and 1 base from J, with 12 bases between. The germline V gene encodes CDR1 DFQATT and CDR2 SNEGSKA (reference sequence). The sequence was obtained from a human donor with aplastic anemia. Material for sequencing was sorted CD4+, CD8+, or CD8+CD57+ T cells (not recorded which) from PBMCs. J is TRBJ2-5 and V is TRBV20-1, with D perhaps matching TRBD1 or TRBD2 (5 bases each). The CDR3 sequence is CSARDLRDPQETQYF. The CDR3 nucleotides read TGCAGTGCTAGAGATCTAAGGGACCCCCAAGAGACCCAGTACTTC.